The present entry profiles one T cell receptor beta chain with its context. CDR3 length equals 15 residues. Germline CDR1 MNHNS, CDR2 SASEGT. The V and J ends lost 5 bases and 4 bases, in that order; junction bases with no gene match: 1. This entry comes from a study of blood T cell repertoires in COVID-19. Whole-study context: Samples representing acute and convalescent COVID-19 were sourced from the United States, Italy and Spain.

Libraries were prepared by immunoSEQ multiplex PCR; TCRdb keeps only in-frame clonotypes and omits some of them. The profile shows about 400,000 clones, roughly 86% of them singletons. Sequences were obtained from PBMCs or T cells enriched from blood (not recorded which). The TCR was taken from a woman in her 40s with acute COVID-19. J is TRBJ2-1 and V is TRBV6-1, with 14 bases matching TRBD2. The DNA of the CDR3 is TGTGCCAGCAGTAGACTAGCGGGGGGGTACAATGAGCAGTTCTTC. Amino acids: CASSRLAGGYNEQFF.